These 22 T cell receptor beta chains were all obtained from the same sample, sequenced in a study of blood T cell repertoires in COVID-19. Measured with immunoSEQ multiplex PCR; TCRdb has only the in-frame clones, and not every one. This table has about 200,000 clones, roughly 84% appearing once. Material: peripheral blood. Every receptor here comes from a man aged 50-60 years with COVID-19, enrolled during active disease.

This clone has just one count. The J gene is TRBJ2-2, the V gene TRBV2, with 7 nucleotides matching TRBD1. The CDR3 extends over 14 amino acids. Looked up from germline, CDR1 is SNHLY and CDR2 is FYNNEI. V trimming: 8 bases; J trimming: 2 bases; junction bases outside the gene matches: 5. CDR3: CASLQGSNTGELFF. DNA of the CDR3: TGTGCCAGCTTACAGGGGTCAAACACCGGGGAGCTGTTTTTT.

The chain's CDR3 is CASSVAGTGGGNTIYF. The CDR3 DNA reads TGTGCCAGCAGCGTAGCTGGGACAGGAGGTGGAAACACCATATATTTT. J is TRBJ1-3 and V is TRBV9; 8 positions agree with TRBD1. The CDR3 totals 16 residues. The J segment lost 3 bases and the V segment lost 0 bases, leaving 5 bases of the junction unmatched. CDR1 is SGDLS, CDR2 YYNGEE, per germline. Supplemented by reference TRBV9 and TRBJ1-3, the full variable domain reads DSGVTQTPKHLITATGQRVTLRCSPRSGDLSVYWYQQSLDQGLQFLIQYYNGEERAKGNILERFSAQQFPDLHSELNLSSLELGDSALYFCASSVAGTGGGNTIYFGEGSWLTVV.

The V call is TRBV24-1, the J call TRBJ2-1; 8 bases are a match to TRBD1. The germline V gene has CDR1 KGHDR and CDR2 SFDVKD. The length of the CDR3 is 15 residues. Trimming removed 4 bases from V and 5 bases from J; junction bases left unmatched: 6. Written as DNA, the CDR3 is TGTGCCACCAGTGACCCCGGACAGGGAGACAATGAGCAGTTCTTC. It translates to CATSDPGQGDNEQFF.

The chain employs TRBV19 and TRBJ2-5; 7 bases match TRBD1. CDR3 length: 14 amino acids. V lost 5 bases to trimming and J lost 2 bases; unmatched junction nucleotides: 5. Looked up from germline, CDR1 is LNHDA and CDR2 is SQIVND (reference sequence). This CDR3 is CASSPPGQQETQYF. CDR3 DNA: TGTGCCAGTAGTCCACCGGGACAGCAAGAGACCCAGTACTTC.

This chain uses TRBV21-1 with TRBJ2-3; TRBD2, the table's D call, lacks a check against the DNA. TRBV21-1 is flagged as a pseudogene. The CDR3 is made up of 14 amino acids. CDR3 in DNA: TGTGCCAGCAGCAGCAGACTAGGCTCAGATACGCAGTATTTT. Protein: CASSSRLGSDTQYF.

The chain joins TRBV12-3 or TRBV12-4 to TRBJ1-2, with 8 bases aligning to TRBD1. The CDR3 contains 12 residues. J gave up 7 bases and V 5 bases, and 3 bases lay outside the gene matches. This CDR3 reads CASSAGQVGYTF. The CDR3 DNA reads as TGTGCCAGCAGTGCGGGACAGGTTGGCTACACCTTC.

The rearrangement links TRBV3-1 (or the pseudogene TRBV3-2) to TRBJ1-5, with 9 positions matching TRBD1. From germline, CDR1 is LGHDT and CDR2 YNNKEL (reference sequence). V trimming: 1 base; J trimming: 4 bases; junction bases outside the gene matches: 5. This CDR3 has 16 residues. This CDR3 reads CASSQGTGDMNQPQHF. CDR3 DNA: TGTGCCAGCAGCCAAGGGACAGGGGATATGAATCAGCCCCAGCATTTT.

CDR3 in amino acids: CASSFYSVGQPQHF. The CDR3 DNA reads TGTGCCAGCAGTTTTTACAGTGTGGGTCAGCCCCAGCATTTT. V is TRBV27 and J is TRBJ1-5; no clear D gene. The germline gives CDR1 MNHEY, CDR2 SMNVEV (reference sequence). The CDR3 is 14 amino acids. The V end was cut by 3 bases, the J end by 6 bases, with 12 bases between.

The chain recombines TRBV13 with TRBJ2-5, with D possibly TRBD1 on 5 matching bases. Trimming removed 1 base at V and 0 bases at J, with 9 bases between. This CDR3 region has 15 residues. Germline V CDR1 and CDR2: PRHDT, FYEKMQ (reference sequence). CDR3 bases: TGTGCCAGCAGCTTAGCTCGGACACACCAAGAGACCCAGTACTTC. Translating it yields CASSLARTHQETQYF. The full variable domain, rest sourced from reference TRBV13 and TRBJ2-5, is AAGVIQSPRHLIKEKRETATLKCYPIPRHDTVYWYQQGPGQDPQFLISFYEKMQSDKGSIPDRFSAQQFSDYHSELNMSSLELGDSALYFCASSLARTHQETQYFGPGTRLLVL.

The chain has TRBV2 and TRBJ1-1, with D possibly matching TRBD1 (5 bases). In germline, CDR1 is SNHLY, CDR2 FYNNEI. Trimming took 5 bases from V and 5 from J, leaving 15 bases between them. The CDR3 has 14 amino acids. DNA of the CDR3: TGTGCCAGCAGTTCGGAAGGGGTCGGTACTGAAGCTTTCTTT. It codes for CASSSEGVGTEAFF.

The J gene is TRBJ2-5, the V gene TRBV10-2, with 10 bases aligning to TRBD2. After removal of 10 bases from V and 0 bases from J, the junction contained 14 bases not matched to a gene. CDR3 length: 17 amino acids. Germline V CDR1 and CDR2: WSHSY, SAAADI. CDR3 in amino acids: CATSRMGSGGYQETQYF. CDR3 DNA: TGCGCCACTAGCCGGATGGGTAGCGGGGGGTACCAAGAGACCCAGTACTTC.

This sequence joins TRBV7-9 and TRBJ2-1, with 13 bases identical to TRBD2. The length of the CDR3 is 17 residues. After removal of 5 bases from V and 6 bases from J, the junction contained 10 bases not matched to a gene. Germline loops: CDR1 SEHNR, CDR2 FQNEAQ (reference sequence). The CDR3 DNA sequence: TGTGCCAGCAGCCAACCGACTAGCGGGGGGTTAGGCAATGAGCAGTTCTTC. This gives the protein CASSQPTSGGLGNEQFF.

The DNA of the CDR3 is TGTGCCAGCAGTCGGGGTGGGGTTGGCTACACCTTC. It codes for CASSRGGVGYTF. The genes are TRBV6-5 and TRBJ1-2, with D unresolved. V gave up 5 bases and J gave up 7 bases, with 11 bases separating them. The germline V gene encodes CDR1 MNHEY and CDR2 SVGAGI. The length of the CDR3 is 12 residues.

CDR3 in DNA: TGTGCCAGCAGACTGGGACAGGGGAAAGAACAGCCCCAGCATTTT. Protein: CASRLGQGKEQPQHF. The chain uses TRBV2 and TRBJ1-5, with 10 bases aligning to TRBD1. V lost 6 bases to trimming and J lost 7 bases; unmatched junction nucleotides: 9. The CDR3 totals 15 residues. Per germline, CDR1 SNHLY and CDR2 FYNNEI.

The chain couples TRBV4-3 to TRBJ2-5, with D possibly matching TRBD1 (6 bases). V lost 1 base and J lost 5, with 17 bases in between. The CDR3 has 16 amino acids. Looked up from germline, CDR1 is LGHNA and CDR2 is YSLEER. CDR3 DNA sequence: TGCGCCAGCAGCCAAGGTGGGTCAGGGGATTCTGAGACCCAGTACTTC. Its protein product is CASSQGGSGDSETQYF.

The chain has TRBV2 and TRBJ1-1; the D gene is possibly TRBD1 (6 bases). Germline lookup yields CDR1 SNHLY and CDR2 FYNNEI. CDR3 length: 12 residues. Trimming pared 6 bases from V and 8 bases from J, leaving 13 bases between. CDR3 nucleotide sequence: TGTGCCAGCAGATTCACAGGGTTGGAAGCTTTCTTT. Translating gives CASRFTGLEAFF.

This clone occurred a few times. The rearrangement uses TRBV6-2 or TRBV6-3 and TRBJ1-1; TRBD1 might be the D (5 bases). V lost 4 bases, J lost 2 bases, and 11 bases lay in between. CDR1 is MNHEY, CDR2 SVGEGT, per germline. CDR3 length: 14 residues. CDR3 amino acids: CASSWQGYNTEAFF. CDR3 coding DNA: TGTGCCAGCAGTTGGCAGGGTTATAACACTGAAGCTTTCTTT.

The J gene is TRBJ1-1, the V gene TRBV2, with 8 bases lining up with TRBD1. The CDR3 is made up of 15 amino acids. The trim removed 3 bases at V and 5 bases at J, leaving 8 bases unmatched. Looked up from germline, CDR1 is SNHLY and CDR2 is FYNNEI. This CDR3 reads CASSDGQGGTTEAFF. The DNA of the CDR3 is TGTGCCAGCAGTGACGGACAGGGCGGGACTACTGAAGCTTTCTTT.

As regards this clone: The sample carries other DNA sequences with the same CDR3. The chain has TRBV29-1 and TRBJ1-3; TRBD1 matches 7 bases. J gave up 0 bases and V 6 bases, and 5 bases lay outside the gene matches. Germline CDR1 reads SQVTM; CDR2 reads ANQGSEA. The CDR3 contains 14 residues. The CDR3 DNA reads TGCAGCGTCCGGGACAGCCTCTCTGGAAACACCATATATTTT. This codes for CSVRDSLSGNTIYF.

The chain uses TRBV9 and TRBJ2-5; 11 bases map to TRBD2. The CDR3 totals 19 residues. The J segment lost 1 base and the V segment lost 7 bases, leaving 18 bases of the junction unmatched. CDR1 and CDR2 from the germline V gene are SGDLS and YYNGEE. The CDR3 DNA follows: TGTGCCAGCGGAGGGGGAGGGCGACTAGCGGGGAACCTCCAAGAGACCCAGTACTTC. Amino acid sequence: CASGGGGRLAGNLQETQYF. Drawing the rest from reference TRBV9 and TRBJ2-5, the complete variable domain is DSGVTQTPKHLITATGQRVTLRCSPRSGDLSVYWYQQSLDQGLQFLIQYYNGEERAKGNILERFSAQQFPDLHSELNLSSLELGDSALYFCASGGGGRLAGNLQETQYFGPGTRLLVL.

The CDR3 DNA sequence: TGCGCCAGCAGTGAGCCAGACCCGGGGACAGATTCACCCCTCCACTTT. It yields the protein CASSEPDPGTDSPLHF. This chain joins TRBV10-2 and TRBJ1-6, with 7 positions matching TRBD1. Trimming took 2 bases from V and 8 from J; bases not matched to a gene: 9. Germline CDR1 WSHSY, CDR2 SAAADI. This CDR3 has 16 residues.

Concerning this clone: The same CDR3 is also encoded by other DNA sequences in this sample. The V gene is TRBV7-3, the J gene TRBJ1-2; D is undetermined. V was shortened by 0 bases and J by 0 bases, with 8 bases between the two germline ends. The CDR3 contains 15 residues. Per germline, CDR1 SGHTA and CDR2 FQGTGA. CDR3: CASSLTEGSNYGYTF. The DNA of the CDR3 is TGTGCCAGCAGCTTAACTGAGGGTTCTAACTATGGCTACACCTTC.